This T cell receptor (beta chain) was retrieved from a study of identical twins. The CDR3 is 15 amino acids. V gave up 6 bases and J gave up 6 bases; unmatched junction bases: 14. Germline assignment: CDR1 SGHTA and CDR2 FQGNSA. TCRdb itself ran the 5' RACE reads through MiXCR, one entry per CDR3 protein. The data contain 600,000 to 800,000 distinct CDR3 sequences, about 20% of them singletons. This sample also belongs to another study, concerning T cells expressing NK-cell markers.

The clonotype comes from a woman younger than 30 in good health. The genes are TRBV7-2 and TRBJ2-7; the match to TRBD2 covers 7 bases. The specimen was PBMCs. The CDR3 sequence is CASSQVPGRVSEQYF. The CDR3 nucleotides are TGTGCCAGCAGTCAAGTCCCAGGGAGGGTAAGCGAGCAGTACTTC.